This TCR beta chain was captured by sequencing in a study of identical twins. General study results and limits: Conclusions were based on cross-sectional statistical analysis, without following the same donors. Abundant cord blood beta clonotypes carried fewer insertions; memory repertoires showed none.

This clonotype has just a few counts. Its target is not known. Via MiXCR, TCRdb re-called the 5' RACE reads, giving one row per CDR3 protein. Here the sample spans some 600,000 distinct CDR3 sequences, less than 9% being singletons. The data were also submitted as part of a second study, on yellow fever vaccine responses in identical twins.

Sequenced: PBMCs. The source is a woman under 30 in good health.

The CDR3 sequence: CASSRDSLAETQYF. The CDR3 region has the DNA TGTGCCAGCAGTCGGGACAGCCTAGCGGAGACCCAGTACTTC. J is TRBJ2-5 and V is TRBV6-1; possibly TRBD1 for D (7 bases). This CDR3 region has 14 residues. Trimming pared 5 bases from V and 5 bases from J, leaving 15 bases between. The germline CDR1 and CDR2 sequences are MNHNS and SASEGT.